This T cell receptor beta chain comes out of a study of response to subunit inactivated influenza vaccine. Germline lookup yields CDR1 MNHEY and CDR2 SMNVEV (reference sequence). The CDR3 extends over 14 amino acids. V was trimmed by 1 base and J by 2 bases, leaving 7 bases between them. Each CDR3 protein is one row after TCRdb ran MiXCR on the RT-PCR reads. The sample includes about 620,000 distinct CDR3 sequences, approximately 10% of them seen just once. In this sample, this clonotype turned up a few times. The gene calls are TRBV27 and TRBJ2-3, with D unclear. This TCR derives from a man in his fifties who received an inactivated influenza vaccine. Source: PBMCs from blood, taken on the day of vaccination. Here the CDR3 reads CASSLWQPTDTQYF. Here the CDR3 DNA reads TGTGCCAGCAGTTTATGGCAGCCCACAGATACGCAGTATTTT.